These 2 T cell receptor beta chains were sequenced from one sample in a study of PD-1 blockade in classical Hodgkin lymphoma. Patients all relapsed after autologous stem cell transplantation, and there was variation in brentuximab vedotin exposure. TCRdb's copy holds only in-frame clones and misses some; the assay was immunoSEQ multiplex PCR. The table shows 12,000 to 15,000 clones, with 82% occurring only once. The sequences come from peripheral blood mononuclear cells (PBMCs), collected at baseline. The receptor set was obtained from a human donor with classical Hodgkin lymphoma.

The chain combines TRBV5-1 with TRBJ2-5; D unresolved. Germline V lookup: CDR1 SGHRS, CDR2 YFSETQ. Trimming cost V 0 bases and J 5 bases, with 11 bases left between them. The CDR3 runs to 14 residues. The CDR3 is CASSLGWAGETQYF. CDR3 DNA sequence: TGCGCCAGCAGCTTGGGGTGGGCTGGGGAGACCCAGTACTTC.

CDR3 coding DNA: TGTGCCAGCAGCTTAGCGCCGGGACAGGGGGTCTCCGAGCAGTACTTC. It translates to CASSLAPGQGVSEQYF. This chain connects TRBV7-7 to TRBJ2-7; 11 bases line up with TRBD1. V was clipped by 0 bases and J by 6 bases; unmatched bases: 7. This CDR3 comprises 16 residues. Germline-derived CDR1 and CDR2 are SSHAT and FNYEAQ (reference sequence).